Below, 27 T cell receptor beta chains from the same sample are listed, as sequenced in a study of lymphopenia after photon versus proton radiotherapy. The protocol was immunoSEQ multiplex PCR, while the TCRdb copy is restricted to in-frame clones and leaves out a portion. The sample gives about 42,000 clones, around 81% of which show up once; 20% to 25% is in the top ten. Sequencing used peripheral blood, obtained from a patient treated with proton-based radiotherapy. These receptors originate from an older woman with pancreatic cancer.

CDR3: CASSLTGTSGSSYNEQFF. The CDR3 bases are TGTGCCAGCAGCTTGACCGGGACTAGCGGGAGCTCCTACAATGAGCAGTTCTTC. V usage is TRBV7-6 and J usage is TRBJ2-1, with 14 bases that match TRBD2. The CDR3 has 18 residues. CDR1 is SGHVS and CDR2 is FNYEAQ in the germline V gene. V lost 3 bases to trimming and J lost 0 bases; unmatched junction nucleotides: 4.

This chain connects TRBV27 to TRBJ1-3, with D perhaps TRBD1 (6 bases). Looked up from germline, CDR1 is MNHEY and CDR2 is SMNVEV (reference sequence). This CDR3 region has 15 residues. The germline V and J ends were trimmed by 6 bases and 0 bases, with 12 bases remaining between them. The CDR3 here is CASRMLGGSGNTIYF. CDR3 DNA: TGTGCCAGCAGGATGTTAGGGGGCTCTGGAAACACCATATATTTT.

The V call is TRBV6-5, the J call TRBJ1-1, with D possibly being TRBD1 (6 bases). The CDR3 is 14 amino acids. V gave up 7 bases and J gave up 1 base, with 13 bases separating them. Germline values: CDR1 MNHEY, CDR2 SVGAGI. CDR3 sequence reads: CASIVQGGNTEAFF. The CDR3 DNA is TGTGCCAGCATTGTACAGGGAGGGAACACTGAAGCTTTCTTT.

The chain uses TRBV28 and TRBJ1-1; no firm D call. Trimming cost V 2 bases and J 4 bases, with 14 bases left between them. Germline assignment: CDR1 MDHEN and CDR2 SYDVKM. The CDR3 runs 15 residues. The CDR3 DNA reads TGTGCCAGCAGTTTACTACGCAGGTCAGGCACTGAAGCTTTCTTT. It specifies CASSLLRRSGTEAFF.

J is TRBJ2-3 and V is TRBV19; 7 positions agree with TRBD1. J gave up 4 bases and V 5 bases, and 3 bases lay outside the gene matches. CDR1 is LNHDA and CDR2 is SQIVND in the germline V gene (reference sequence). The CDR3 covers 13 residues. CDR3 DNA sequence: TGTGCCAGTAGTCCGGGACAGTCAGATACGCAGTATTTT. It yields the protein CASSPGQSDTQYF.

In this sample, this clone turned up once. The chain combines TRBV7-2 with TRBJ2-1; D possibly corresponds to TRBD2 (6 bases). Germline CDR1 is SGHTA and CDR2 is FQGNSA. Between the trimmed V and J ends, which lost 5 bases and 3 bases, there was a span of 14 bases. This CDR3 has 15 amino acids. CDR3 residues: CASSLSGSDYNEQFF. The DNA for the CDR3 is TGTGCCAGCAGCCTCAGCGGGTCAGACTACAATGAGCAGTTCTTC.

This chain links TRBV5-5 with TRBJ2-6, with D tentatively TRBD1 (7 bases). This CDR3 spans 15 amino acids. Looked up from germline, CDR1 is SGHKS and CDR2 is YYEKEE (reference sequence). Between the trimmed V and J ends, which lost 4 bases and 5 bases, there was a span of 13 bases. This CDR3 is CASSPEGAWANVLTF. In DNA, the CDR3 is TGTGCCAGCAGCCCGGAGGGGGCTTGGGCCAACGTCCTGACTTTC.

This clone came up once. This chain links TRBV7-9 with TRBJ1-4; the D is unclear. Germline CDR1 reads SEHNR; CDR2 reads FQNEAQ (reference sequence). The CDR3 is 16 amino acids. The V gene lost 6 bases and the J gene lost 7 bases, with 21 bases spanning the gap. DNA for the CDR3: TGTGCCAGCAGAACCTCGACAAGGGTTCCGGGTGAAAAACTGTTTTTT. Protein sequence: CASRTSTRVPGEKLFF.

In its sample, this clone is medium-sized. The chain uses TRBV28 and TRBJ1-2; 10 bases map to TRBD1. The V and J ends lost 2 bases and 8 bases, in that order; junction bases with no gene match: 5. The CDR3 extends over 14 amino acids. CDR1 and CDR2 (germline): MDHEN, SYDVKM. CDR3 amino acids: CASSLGTGVGGYTF. In DNA, the CDR3 is TGTGCCAGCAGTTTAGGGACAGGGGTTGGCGGCTACACCTTC.

The chain uses TRBV4-1 and TRBJ2-1; D is ambiguous. V was shortened by 0 bases and J by 0 bases, with 12 bases between the two germline ends. Germline V lookup: CDR1 MGHRA, CDR2 YSYEKL. This CDR3 spans 17 amino acids. The CDR3 DNA reads as TGCGCCAGCAGCCAAGATTGGGAAGCTATCTCCTACAATGAGCAGTTCTTC. Protein: CASSQDWEAISYNEQFF.

The V gene is TRBV29-1, the J gene TRBJ2-5; TRBD1 matches at 10 bases. Germline CDR1 SQVTM, CDR2 ANQGSEA. The length of the CDR3 is 13 residues. V gave up 7 bases and J gave up 7 bases; unmatched junction bases: 9. CDR3 nucleotide sequence: TGCAGCGCCTGGACAGGGGGGCCCGGGACCCAGTACTTC. It specifies CSAWTGGPGTQYF. Variable domain in full (rest from reference TRBV29-1 and TRBJ2-5): SAVISQKPSRDICQRGTSLTIQCQVDSQVTMMFWYRQQPGQSLTLIATANQGSEATYESGFVIDKFPISRPNLTFSTLTVSNMSPEDSSIYLCSAWTGGPGTQYFGPGTRLLVL.

The chain employs TRBV28 and TRBJ2-1, with a weak D call TRBD2 (5 bases). CDR3 length: 15 amino acids. Trimming removed 8 bases from V and 5 bases from J, with 19 bases in between. Germline V lookup: CDR1 MDHEN, CDR2 SYDVKM. CDR3 sequence reads: CASLNFKRKNNEQFF. The CDR3 DNA is TGTGCCAGCCTTAATTTCAAGCGGAAAAACAATGAGCAGTTCTTC. The full variable domain, rest sourced from reference TRBV28 and TRBJ2-1, is DVKVTQSSRYLVKRTGEKVFLECVQDMDHENMFWYRQDPGLGLRLIYFSYDVKMKEKGDIPEGYSVSREKKERFSLILESASTNQTSMYLCASLNFKRKNNEQFFGPGTRLTVL.

This clone was recorded a few times. The V gene is TRBV25-1, the J gene TRBJ1-5; 7 bases map to TRBD1. This CDR3 has 13 amino acids. V was clipped by 3 bases and J by 7 bases; unmatched bases: 3. Germline values: CDR1 MGHDK, CDR2 SYGVNS. In DNA form, the CDR3 reads TGTGCCAGCAGTGATGCAGGGGGACAGCCCCAGCATTTT. This encodes CASSDAGGQPQHF. The variable domain in full, with the rest retrieved from reference TRBV25-1 and TRBJ1-5, is EADIYQTPRYLVIGTGKKITLECSQTMGHDKMYWYQQDPGMELHLIHYSYGVNSTEKGDLSSESTVSRIRTEHFPLTLESARPSHTSQYLCASSDAGGQPQHFGDGTRLSIL.

V usage is TRBV4-3 and J usage is TRBJ1-2, with D uncertain. The CDR3 length is 13 residues. From germline, CDR1 is LGHNA and CDR2 YSLEER. V gave up 1 base and J gave up 6 bases, with 9 bases separating them. CDR3 in DNA: TGCGCCAGCAGCCAAGTGGGAACCAATGGCTACACCTTC. Amino acid sequence: CASSQVGTNGYTF.

J is TRBJ1-4 and V is TRBV28; no clear D gene. V dropped 2 bases and J dropped 7 bases, with 2 bases sitting between them. Germline V gene lookup returns CDR1 MDHEN and CDR2 SYDVKM. The CDR3 runs 11 residues. CDR3 sequence reads: CASSLSEKLFF. The CDR3 DNA follows: TGTGCCAGCAGTTTAAGTGAAAAACTGTTTTTT.

In this sample, this clone turned up a few times. The CDR3 sequence: CASSLISSGRFGTGELFF. The CDR3 coding sequence is TGTGCCAGCAGTTTAATAAGTAGCGGGAGGTTTGGCACCGGGGAGCTGTTTTTT. The rearrangement links TRBV27 to TRBJ2-2, with 10 bases that match TRBD2. Germline CDR1 reads MNHEY; CDR2 reads SMNVEV (reference sequence). The CDR3 loop spans 18 amino acids. V was clipped by 2 bases and J by 4 bases; unmatched bases: 10.

This chain uses TRBV5-6 with TRBJ2-7; D call uncertain. The CDR3 loop spans 17 amino acids. With 2 bases removed from V and 3 bases from J, the gap between germline ends came to 21 bases. Germline V gives CDR1 SGHDT, CDR2 YYEEEE. The CDR3 spells CASSFRPGGPLVYEQYF. In nucleotides, the CDR3 is TGTGCCAGCAGCTTCCGCCCGGGCGGCCCGCTCGTCTACGAGCAGTACTTC.

In its sample, this clone was seen once. The rearrangement links TRBV2 to TRBJ2-7; TRBD2 matches 8 bases. The trim removed 7 bases at V and 1 base at J, leaving 6 bases unmatched. Germline V gene sequence: CDR1 SNHLY, CDR2 FYNNEI. The CDR3 consists of 14 residues. CDR3 in amino acids: CASKERERSYEQYF. The CDR3 bases are TGTGCCAGCAAAGAGCGGGAGAGATCCTACGAGCAGTACTTC.

The V and J genes are TRBV7-2 and TRBJ1-2; TRBD1 matches 8 bases. The CDR3 contains 14 residues. Germline CDR1 is SGHTA and CDR2 is FQGNSA. V shed 2 bases, J shed 8 bases, and the junction held 7 bases outside the gene matches. CDR3 region: CASSLQTGAGGYTF. The CDR3 DNA sequence: TGTGCCAGCAGCTTACAGACAGGGGCAGGGGGCTACACCTTC.

This clone was counted a few times. The V and J genes are TRBV30 and TRBJ1-3; 7 bases match TRBD1. The CDR3 has 14 amino acids. After removal of 7 bases from V and 0 bases from J, the junction contained 6 bases not matched to a gene. Per germline, CDR1 GTSNPN and CDR2 SVGIG (reference sequence). CDR3 protein: CALRTGSSGNTIYF. CDR3 nucleotides: TGTGCCTTAAGGACAGGCAGCTCTGGAAACACCATATATTTT.

The V and J genes are TRBV2 and TRBJ2-5; D remains ambiguous. This CDR3 has 16 amino acids. Germline CDR1 is SNHLY and CDR2 is FYNNEI. V lost 1 base and J lost 5, with 17 bases in between. CDR3: CASSEETFGSRETQYF. DNA of the CDR3: TGTGCCAGCAGTGAAGAGACTTTTGGCAGTAGGGAGACCCAGTACTTC.

The chain recombines TRBV10-2 with TRBJ2-7; D unresolved. The V gene's germline CDR1 is WSHSY and CDR2 SAAADI. V was clipped by 0 bases and J by 3 bases, with 15 bases between them. The CDR3 has 16 residues. The CDR3 DNA reads TGCGCCAGCAGTGAGTCCCCAGCGTCCCAAGGCTACGAGCAGTACTTC. It yields the protein CASSESPASQGYEQYF.

The V gene is TRBV27, the J gene TRBJ1-1; perhaps TRBD1 as D (5 bases). The CDR3 runs 14 residues. In germline, CDR1 is MNHEY, CDR2 SMNVEV (reference sequence). The V end lost 5 bases, the J end lost 1 base, and 11 bases lay between the germline ends. In DNA, the CDR3 is TGTGCCAGCAGTACCCAGGGATGGAACACTGAAGCTTTCTTT. Translation: CASSTQGWNTEAFF.

J is TRBJ1-1 and V is TRBV28, with 9 bases identical to TRBD1. The V gene's germline CDR1 is MDHEN and CDR2 SYDVKM. CDR3 size: 13 residues. The trim removed 10 bases at V and 5 bases at J, leaving 8 bases unmatched. The CDR3: CATRRDRATEAFF. In DNA form, the CDR3 reads TGTGCCACCCGCCGGGACAGGGCGACTGAAGCTTTCTTT.

The chain has TRBV7-2 and TRBJ2-7; 7 bases fit TRBD2. With 5 bases clipped from V and 3 bases from J, the junction kept 13 bases outside the gene matches. Germline values: CDR1 SGHTA, CDR2 FQGNSA. The CDR3 sequence is 16 residues long. The CDR3 here is CASSQGGARGGYEQYF. The CDR3 DNA reads as TGTGCCAGCAGCCAGGGAGGGGCCAGAGGTGGCTACGAGCAGTACTTC. The whole variable domain, remainder taken from reference TRBV7-2 and TRBJ2-7, is GAGVSQSPSNKVTEKGKDVELRCDPISGHTALYWYRQSLGQGLEFLIYFQGNSAPDKSGLPSDRFSAERTGGSVSTLTIQRTQQEDSAVYLCASSQGGARGGYEQYFGPGTRLTVT.

This sequence joins TRBV7-3 and TRBJ1-1; 7 nucleotides align to TRBD1. The V segment lost 5 bases and the J segment 1 base; nucleotides outside the gene matches: 7. The CDR3 has 15 residues. Per the germline V gene, CDR1 is SGHTA and CDR2 is FQGTGA. CDR3 coding DNA: TGTGCCAGCAGCCCGGCGGACAGGCGGAACACTGAAGCTTTCTTT. This codes for CASSPADRRNTEAFF.

V gene TRBV4-2 combines with J gene TRBJ2-7, with a weak D call TRBD1 (6 bases). The V and J ends lost 1 base and 5 bases respectively, with 18 bases between them. The CDR3 length is 16 residues. Germline CDR1 and CDR2: LGHNA and YNFKEQ. DNA for the CDR3: TGTGCCAGCAGCCAAGTAAACCGGGACAAGGCCCACGAGCAGTACTTC. It codes for CASSQVNRDKAHEQYF.